This TCR beta chain came from a study of T cell changes during pregnancy in multiple sclerosis. Germline CDR1 reads GTSNPN; CDR2 reads SVGIG (reference sequence). There are 13 residues in the CDR3. V lost 2 bases to trimming and J lost 4 bases; unmatched junction nucleotides: 3. Using immunoSEQ multiplex PCR, the repertoire was profiled, and TCRdb retains in-frame clones only, with some absent. The sample lists some 80,000 clones, roughly 90% seen once, with approximately 2.4% in the top ten. The chain links TRBV30 to TRBJ2-5, with 8 bases aligning to TRBD1. The receptor was isolated from a female donor with multiple sclerosis, enrolled in a pregnancy study. Sequenced here: peripheral blood, sampled in the first trimester of pregnancy. CDR3 DNA: TGTGCCTGGAGTAGACAGGGGATAGAGACCCAGTACTTC. It specifies CAWSRQGIETQYF.